This is a list of T cell receptor beta chains from one sample in a study of CD8 T cells in ankylosing spondylitis. Each CDR3 protein gets one entry after TCRdb re-called the 5' RACE reads with MiXCR. The sample records about 500,000 distinct CDR3 sequences, roughly 5.2% being singletons. Sample: blood, either unsorted or a sorted T cell fraction (not recorded which). The origin of the receptors is a male donor with ankylosing spondylitis. Both conserved end residues are part of each CDR3. D genes are given only for firm matches. Clone size is shown for a subset of rows, as once, few, many or a class of expanded clone.

CASSQRQGLLAGANVLTF,TRBD1,.,TRBV4-2
CASSYVEGGENEQYF,.,many,TRBV5-1
CASSLAEFSTDTQYF,.,many,TRBV27
CASSPNREGPSYEQYF,TRBD2,many,TRBV7-8
CASSYKGGGYGYTF,.,many,TRBV6-5
CASSLDGGNSYNEQFF,.,many,TRBV5-1
CASSGRTSGESSYNEQFF,TRBD2,many,TRBV9
CASSLVFRENDYGYTF,.,.,TRBV7-9
CSARDTQGRLDLEQYF,.,many,TRBV20-1
CASSAGGSYNEQFF,.,.,TRBV25-1
CASSLARGLAGEQYF,TRBD2,many,TRBV11-1
CASSRDPNYGYTF,.,many,TRBV6-1
CATSRGDRSRYNEQFF,TRBD1,.,TRBV15
CASRGRHSGANVLTF,.,many,TRBV21-1
CASSPWTVSNEQFF,.,many,TRBV6-2/TRBV6-3
CSAFPGGRGEKLFF,.,many,TRBV20-1
CSARSKSGNTEAFF,.,many,TRBV20-1
CASSYRVGVTEAFF,.,many,TRBV28
CASSLWKVSGDEQYF,.,many,TRBV5-1
CASSYTGTPKAFF,.,many,TRBV12-3/TRBV12-4
CASSLRVRDTEAFF,.,many,TRBV7-2
CASSSFGSWGTDTQYF,.,many,TRBV6-5
CASSLAQGFGQPQHF,.,.,TRBV12-3/TRBV12-4
CASKRAFEAFF,.,many,TRBV6-6
CASKGSLAGGYNEQFF,TRBD2,many,TRBV28
CASSLGEGRRGGFF,.,few,TRBV7-6
CASSEPYRGGDTEAFF,.,many,TRBV5-5
CASSQGQGIYEQYF,.,many,TRBV4-2
CASSPGTSTNEQYF,.,.,TRBV18
CASSLVAANGYTF,.,many,TRBV7-9
CSVLRTGGTDTQYF,.,many,TRBV29-1
CASSQGQSRVANTGELFF,.,many,TRBV4-3
CASINTGLNTEAFF,.,many,TRBV11-2
CASSLEGTSGSIYEQYF,TRBD2,many,TRBV5-4
CASSYSGRVGEKLFF,.,many,TRBV6-5
CSARDRTGSYGYTF,TRBD1,many,TRBV20-1
CASSFDETQHF,.,.,TRBV5-6
CATGSFSTDTQYF,.,.,TRBV10-2
CSISGGTSTDTQYF,TRBD2,many,TRBV20-1
CASSYSTGLQVYEQYF,.,.,TRBV6-5